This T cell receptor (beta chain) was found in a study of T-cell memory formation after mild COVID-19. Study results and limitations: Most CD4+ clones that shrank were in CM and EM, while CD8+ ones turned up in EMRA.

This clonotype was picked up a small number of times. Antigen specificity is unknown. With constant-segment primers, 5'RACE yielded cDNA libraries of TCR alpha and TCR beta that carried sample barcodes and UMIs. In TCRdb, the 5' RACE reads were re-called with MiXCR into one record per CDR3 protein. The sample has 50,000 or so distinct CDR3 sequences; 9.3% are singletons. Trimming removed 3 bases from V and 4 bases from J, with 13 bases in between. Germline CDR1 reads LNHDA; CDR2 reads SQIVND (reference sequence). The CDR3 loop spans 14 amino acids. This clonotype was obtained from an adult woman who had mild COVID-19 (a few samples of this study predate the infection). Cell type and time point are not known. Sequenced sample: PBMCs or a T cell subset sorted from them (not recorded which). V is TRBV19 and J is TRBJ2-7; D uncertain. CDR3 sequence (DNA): TGTGCCAGTAGTATCACAGACCGCCATTACGAGCAGTACTTC. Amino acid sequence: CASSITDRHYEQYF.